This paragraph reports one T cell receptor (beta chain). The antigen is undetermined. This CDR3 region has 14 residues. The germline V gene encodes CDR1 MDHEN and CDR2 SYDVKM. V lost 6 bases to trimming and J lost 4 bases; unmatched junction nucleotides: 7. This specimen comes from a study of PD-1 blockade in classical Hodgkin lymphoma. Broader study findings: Lower baseline TCR diversity marked trial partial responders and progressors. Why the repertoires differ is still unclear, perhaps disease activity or prior therapy. Exclusion applied to patients who initiated nivolumab less than 1 year following ASCT.

Here immunoSEQ multiplex PCR was the method, and the copy in TCRdb shows in-frame clones only, minus some. The data show around 45,000 clones, 88% seen once. Brentuximab vedotin exposure varied among the patients, all of whom had relapsed after autologous stem cell transplantation. Sequencing was performed on peripheral blood mononuclear cells (PBMCs), taken at baseline. The receptor was derived from a human donor with classical Hodgkin lymphoma. The chain is built from TRBV28 and TRBJ1-2; 8 nucleotides agree with TRBD1. The CDR3 is CASRPQGVGYGYTF. CDR3 DNA: TGTGCCAGCAGGCCACAGGGGGTGGGCTATGGCTACACCTTC.